Listed here are 31 T cell receptor beta chains from one sample, sequenced in a study of blood T cell repertoires in COVID-19. The table came from immunoSEQ multiplex PCR; TCRdb's copy has only in-frame clones and leaves some out. Of about 78,000 clones listed, roughly 73% are singletons. Specimen: peripheral blood. The receptors were gathered from a human donor in a cohort sampled during active COVID-19.

This clone was recorded a few times. The chain recombines TRBV29-1 with TRBJ2-3, with 9 nucleotides matching TRBD2. CDR1 and CDR2 from the germline V gene are SQVTM and ANQGSEA. The CDR3 has 14 residues. J gave up 2 bases and V 4 bases, and 4 bases lay outside the gene matches. CDR3 nucleotides: TGCAGCGTTGTGGCGGGGGGGTACACAGATACGCAGTATTTT. Translating it yields CSVVAGGYTDTQYF.

The chain carries TRBV18 and TRBJ1-2; D might be TRBD1 (6 bases). The V and J ends lost 1 base and 6 bases respectively, with 15 bases between them. This CDR3 region has 15 residues. The germline V gene has CDR1 KGHSH and CDR2 LQKENI. The CDR3 nucleotides are TGTGCCAGCTCACCACTTGGGGGCGCTTCGGATGGCTACACCTTC. Amino acid sequence: CASSPLGGASDGYTF.

This chain uses TRBV30 with TRBJ2-1; 11 nucleotides match TRBD2. The CDR3 consists of 15 residues. V dropped 3 bases and J dropped 7; count of bases not matched to a gene: 8. Germline lookup yields CDR1 GTSNPN and CDR2 SVGIG (reference sequence). The CDR3 nucleotides read TGTGCCTGGAGCTATAGCGGGGGGGGCCGGAATGAGCAGTTCTTC. Translating gives CAWSYSGGGRNEQFF.

The J gene is TRBJ2-7, the V gene TRBV28, with D unclear. V was trimmed by 4 bases and J by 1 base, leaving 11 bases between them. The CDR3 is 14 residues long. Germline-derived CDR1 and CDR2 are MDHEN and SYDVKM. The CDR3 loop reads CASSSLADSYEQYF. CDR3 bases: TGTGCCAGCAGTTCTTTGGCGGATTCCTACGAGCAGTACTTC.

This chain joins TRBV5-6 and TRBJ2-5; TRBD1 matches 8 bases. The CDR3 is made up of 16 amino acids. Trimming cost V 3 bases and J 5 bases; bases outside gene matches: 12. Looked up from germline, CDR1 is SGHDT and CDR2 is YYEEEE. The CDR3 region has the DNA TGTGCCAGCAGCTCCGCAGAGGACAGGGTTTCGGAGACCCAGTACTTC. Its protein product is CASSSAEDRVSETQYF.

The CDR3 region is CAWSVPSLTDTQYF. CDR3 in DNA: TGTGCCTGGAGTGTCCCTAGCCTCACAGATACGCAGTATTTT. V and J are TRBV30 and TRBJ2-3, with D possibly TRBD2 on 5 matching bases. The CDR3 contains 14 residues. V was trimmed by 0 bases and J by 2 bases, leaving 9 bases between them. Per germline, CDR1 GTSNPN and CDR2 SVGIG (reference sequence).

V is TRBV6-5 and J is TRBJ2-3, with 10 bases aligning to TRBD2. The CDR3 has 15 amino acids. The V segment lost 6 bases and the J segment 4 bases; nucleotides outside the gene matches: 7. Germline assignment: CDR1 MNHEY and CDR2 SVGAGI. The DNA of the CDR3 is TGTGCCAGCAGCCGTAGCGGGGGGTGGGCAGATACGCAGTATTTT. Amino acids: CASSRSGGWADTQYF.

This chain uses TRBV4-3 with TRBJ1-1, with D tentatively TRBD1 (6 bases). Trimming took 1 base from V and 1 from J, leaving 7 bases between them. Germline CDR1 LGHNA, CDR2 YSLEER. There are 14 residues in the CDR3. CDR3 coding DNA: TGCGCCAGCAGCCAAGTACAGGGGAACACTGAAGCTTTCTTT. Translation gives CASSQVQGNTEAFF.

This chain joins TRBV2 and TRBJ1-1; 7 nucleotides match TRBD1. Unmatched junction bases numbered 1, after V lost 5 bases and J lost 1 base. Germline V gene lookup returns CDR1 SNHLY and CDR2 FYNNEI. CDR3 length equals 13 residues. The CDR3 nucleotides read TGTGCCAGCAGTCGACAGGGGAACACTGAAGCTTTCTTT. It codes for CASSRQGNTEAFF.

This sequence joins TRBV4-1 and TRBJ2-7; unclear D gene. CDR1 is MGHRA and CDR2 is YSYEKL in the germline V gene. The CDR3 runs to 17 residues. The V end was cut by 0 bases, the J end by 0 bases, with 15 bases between. For the CDR3, the DNA is TGCGCCAGCAGCCAAGATGTCGTTAGTATATCCTCCTACGAGCAGTACTTC. Encoded protein: CASSQDVVSISSYEQYF.

The chain couples TRBV29-1 to TRBJ2-7; 7 positions match TRBD1. V shed 6 bases, J shed 5 bases, and the junction held 10 bases outside the gene matches. Germline values: CDR1 SQVTM, CDR2 ANQGSEA. This CDR3 has 13 residues. CDR3 nucleotide sequence: TGCAGCGTCCGGGGCAGGGGGATTAACGAGCAGTACTTC. Protein: CSVRGRGINEQYF.

This sequence joins TRBV4-3 and TRBJ2-3; D is perhaps TRBD1 (6 bases). V was trimmed by 5 bases and J by 5 bases, leaving 20 bases between them. The CDR3 sequence is 16 residues long. Germline loops: CDR1 LGHNA, CDR2 YSLEER. This CDR3 is CASSGYLAGAVDTQYF. The CDR3 DNA reads as TGCGCCAGCAGCGGTTACTTGGCAGGGGCGGTAGATACGCAGTATTTT.

The chain joins TRBV18 to TRBJ2-3, with 11 bases fitting TRBD2. Germline loops: CDR1 KGHSH, CDR2 LQKENI. The CDR3 is made up of 16 amino acids. With V trimmed by 3 bases and J by 4 bases, 6 bases remained unmatched. The CDR3, as DNA: TGTGCCAGCTCACCTTTAGCGGGGGGGACCGCAGATACGCAGTATTTT. As protein: CASSPLAGGTADTQYF.

The chain is built from TRBV5-6 and TRBJ2-1; 9 bases line up with TRBD1. Germline V gene data show CDR1 as SGHDT and CDR2 as YYEEEE. After removal of 5 bases from V and 7 bases from J, the junction contained 13 bases not matched to a gene. CDR3 length equals 16 residues. CDR3 loop: CASSSGTGGFGNEQFF. The CDR3 DNA sequence: TGTGCCAGCAGTTCCGGAACAGGGGGCTTTGGGAATGAGCAGTTCTTC.

The V and J genes are TRBV28 and TRBJ1-4; TRBD1 might be the D (5 bases). CDR3 length: 14 residues. Deletions cut 6 bases from V and 1 base from J, with 9 bases between. The germline V gene encodes CDR1 MDHEN and CDR2 SYDVKM. The CDR3 DNA follows: TGTGCCAGCAGCCTGGGGCGAACTAATGAAAAACTGTTTTTT. As protein: CASSLGRTNEKLFF.

This chain connects TRBV7-2 to TRBJ2-7; D might be TRBD2 (6 bases). CDR3 length: 13 residues. Trimming cost V 5 bases and J 0 bases, with 8 bases left between them. Germline assignment: CDR1 SGHTA and CDR2 FQGNSA. In DNA, the CDR3 is TGTGCCAGCAGCCGGGACTCCTCCTACGAGCAGTACTTC. This encodes CASSRDSSYEQYF.

The J gene is TRBJ1-5, the V gene TRBV5-6; TRBD1 aligns across 8 bases. This CDR3 region has 18 residues. CDR1 is SGHDT and CDR2 is YYEEEE in the germline V gene. V was pared by 2 bases and J by 2 bases, with 12 bases of the junction left unmatched. CDR3 in DNA: TGTGCCAGCAGCTTCGGCAGGGGGCGTCTACTTGGCAATCAGCCCCAGCATTTT. This translates into CASSFGRGRLLGNQPQHF.

The chain uses TRBV15 and TRBJ2-7, with a tentative D call TRBD2 (7 bases). The CDR3 is 16 amino acids. V shed 0 bases and J shed 4 bases, with 16 bases lying between them. Germline V gene data show CDR1 as LNHNV and CDR2 as YYDKDF (reference sequence). The CDR3 protein is CATSRDWQGGGYEQYF. As DNA, the CDR3 is TGTGCCACCAGCAGAGATTGGCAGGGAGGGGGTTACGAGCAGTACTTC.

The CDR3 DNA follows: TGTGCCAGCAGAGGTAGGGAGTCTCAGCCCCAGCATTTT. Its protein product is CASRGRESQPQHF. The chain has TRBV27 and TRBJ1-5; D unresolved. Germline assignment: CDR1 MNHEY and CDR2 SMNVEV (reference sequence). Trimming stripped 6 bases from V and 6 bases from J, with 12 bases between. The CDR3 spans 13 residues.

This clone was found once. The chain recombines TRBV9 with TRBJ2-4; 10 positions agree with TRBD2. V was clipped by 4 bases and J by 9 bases; unmatched bases: 19. Germline V lookup: CDR1 SGDLS, CDR2 YYNGEE. The CDR3 runs to 18 residues. The CDR3 DNA reads as TGTGCCAGCAGCCCCCCCGGGGGAGCGGGGGGGCTAAGTGGCATTCAGTACTTC. This encodes CASSPPGGAGGLSGIQYF.

This chain connects TRBV3-1 (or the pseudogene TRBV3-2) to TRBJ2-7; 8 positions agree with TRBD2. The CDR3 totals 13 residues. CDR1 and CDR2 (germline): LGHDT, YNNKEL (reference sequence). V dropped 1 base and J dropped 6; count of bases not matched to a gene: 2. CDR3 sequence: CASSQVGGVEQYF. Here the CDR3 DNA reads TGTGCCAGCAGCCAAGTCGGGGGGGTCGAGCAGTACTTC.

The CDR3 DNA reads TGTGCCAGCAGTCGAAGTTATCCCGGGGGGGATACCGATGAAAAACTGTTTTTT. Its protein is CASSRSYPGGDTDEKLFF. This rearrangement joins TRBV3-1 (or the pseudogene TRBV3-2) to TRBJ1-4; TRBD1 might be the D (5 bases). The V gene's germline CDR1 is LGHDT and CDR2 YNNKEL (reference sequence). The ends were cut back, 6 bases at V and 6 bases at J, with 26 bases in the middle. This CDR3 comprises 18 residues.

This clone was seen more than once but under ten times. This rearrangement joins TRBV7-2 to TRBJ2-3; 8 bases fit TRBD2. This CDR3 spans 15 amino acids. After removal of 5 bases from V and 3 bases from J, the junction contained 7 bases not matched to a gene. Germline V gives CDR1 SGHTA, CDR2 FQGNSA. The CDR3 region is CASSPVAGSTDTQYF. The CDR3 DNA reads TGTGCCAGCAGCCCAGTAGCGGGATCGACAGATACGCAGTATTTT.

This clone was seen only once. The CDR3: CASSIDNGNNQPQHF. DNA of the CDR3: TGTGCCAGTAGTATAGATAACGGGAACAATCAGCCCCAGCATTTT. This rearrangement joins TRBV19 to TRBJ1-5, with unresolved D. The CDR3 is 15 amino acids. V dropped 0 bases and J dropped 3 bases, with 9 bases sitting between them. In germline, CDR1 is LNHDA, CDR2 SQIVND (reference sequence).

This clone was counted a single time. CDR3 sequence: CASSFGRNEKLFF. CDR3 sequence (DNA): TGTGCCAGTAGTTTCGGGAGAAATGAAAAACTGTTTTTT. The V call is TRBV19, the J call TRBJ1-4; no clear D gene. Between the trimmed V and J ends, which lost 5 bases and 5 bases, there was a span of 9 bases. Germline V CDR1 and CDR2: LNHDA, SQIVND (reference sequence). The CDR3 loop spans 13 amino acids.

The chain couples TRBV10-3 to TRBJ2-3, with 8 bases matching TRBD2. Germline loops: CDR1 ENHRY, CDR2 SYGVKD. V was pared by 3 bases and J by 5 bases, with 7 bases of the junction left unmatched. The CDR3 contains 15 residues. CDR3 region: CAISDGRVAGDTQYF. CDR3 in DNA: TGTGCCATCAGTGACGGGAGGGTAGCGGGAGATACGCAGTATTTT.

This rearrangement joins TRBV6-4 to TRBJ2-7, with 7 bases that match TRBD1. The V gene's germline CDR1 is MRHNA and CDR2 SNTAGT. After removal of 6 bases from V and 2 bases from J, the junction contained 7 bases not matched to a gene. This CDR3 has 14 amino acids. Here the CDR3 reads CASRYRDRPYEQYF. CDR3 DNA sequence: TGTGCCAGCAGGTACCGGGACAGACCCTACGAGCAGTACTTC.

The chain joins TRBV10-3 to TRBJ1-6; 9 bases agree with TRBD1. Trimming cost V 6 bases and J 9 bases; bases outside gene matches: 6. Germline loops: CDR1 ENHRY, CDR2 SYGVKD. This CDR3 comprises 14 residues. CDR3 DNA sequence: TGTGCCATCAGGCGGACAGGGGAGGGTTCACCCCTCCACTTT. It specifies CAIRRTGEGSPLHF.

The genes are TRBV28 and TRBJ2-3; 7 bases fit TRBD1. The CDR3 length is 14 residues. The J segment lost 4 bases and the V segment lost 4 bases, leaving 5 bases of the junction unmatched. Germline CDR1 reads MDHEN; CDR2 reads SYDVKM. The CDR3 coding sequence is TGTGCCAGCAGTTGGACGGGGACAGCAGATACGCAGTATTTT. This sequence encodes CASSWTGTADTQYF.

The genes are TRBV30 and TRBJ1-6; 8 bases align to TRBD1. Germline-derived CDR1 and CDR2 are GTSNPN and SVGIG (reference sequence). The CDR3 totals 14 residues. Germline trimming cut 2 bases from V and 5 bases from J; bases unmatched to any gene: 2. Here the CDR3 reads CAWSRGQDNSPLHF. The CDR3, as DNA: TGTGCCTGGAGTCGGGGACAGGATAATTCACCCCTCCACTTT.

The chain couples TRBV27 to TRBJ2-5; 9 positions match TRBD2. J gave up 5 bases and V 5 bases, and 12 bases lay outside the gene matches. The length of the CDR3 is 16 residues. Germline V CDR1 and CDR2: MNHEY, SMNVEV (reference sequence). The CDR3 protein is CASSPSGRGGWETQYF. DNA for the CDR3: TGTGCCAGCAGTCCCTCTGGGCGGGGGGGCTGGGAGACCCAGTACTTC.